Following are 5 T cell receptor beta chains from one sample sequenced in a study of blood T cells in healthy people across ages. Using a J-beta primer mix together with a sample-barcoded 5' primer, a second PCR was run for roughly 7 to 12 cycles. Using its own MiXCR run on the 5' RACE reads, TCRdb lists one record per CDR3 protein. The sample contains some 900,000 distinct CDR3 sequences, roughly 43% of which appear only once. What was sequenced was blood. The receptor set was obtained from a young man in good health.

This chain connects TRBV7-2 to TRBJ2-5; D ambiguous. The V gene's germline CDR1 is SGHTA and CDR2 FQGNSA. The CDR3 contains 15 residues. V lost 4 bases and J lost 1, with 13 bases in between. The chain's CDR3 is CASSSTSRSQETQYF. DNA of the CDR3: TGTGCCAGCAGCTCCACCTCCCGGTCCCAAGAGACCCAGTACTTC.

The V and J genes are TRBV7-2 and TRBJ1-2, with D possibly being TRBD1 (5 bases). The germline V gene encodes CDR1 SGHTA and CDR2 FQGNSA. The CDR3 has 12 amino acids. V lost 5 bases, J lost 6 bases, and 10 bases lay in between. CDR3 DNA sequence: TGTGCCAGCAGCCGCTGGGGGGATGGCTACACCTTC. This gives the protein CASSRWGDGYTF.

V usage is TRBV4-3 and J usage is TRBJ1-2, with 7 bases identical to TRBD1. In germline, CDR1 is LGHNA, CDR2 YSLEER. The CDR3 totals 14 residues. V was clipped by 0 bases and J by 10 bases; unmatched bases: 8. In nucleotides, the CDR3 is TGCGCCAGCAGCCAAGATCATGACAGGGTTGACTACACCTTC. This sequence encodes CASSQDHDRVDYTF.

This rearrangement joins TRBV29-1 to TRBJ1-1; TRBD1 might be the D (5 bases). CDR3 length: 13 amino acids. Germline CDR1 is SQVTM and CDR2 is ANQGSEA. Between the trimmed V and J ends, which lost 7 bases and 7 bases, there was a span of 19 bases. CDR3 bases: TGCAGCGCCAAAACAGGTCACGCACTTGAAGCTTTCTTT. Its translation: CSAKTGHALEAFF.

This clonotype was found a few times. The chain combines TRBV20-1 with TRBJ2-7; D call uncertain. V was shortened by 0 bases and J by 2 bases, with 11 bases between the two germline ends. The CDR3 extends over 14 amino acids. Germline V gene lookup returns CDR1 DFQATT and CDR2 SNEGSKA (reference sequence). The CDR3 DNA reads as TGCAGTGCTAGAGATGAAGCGCTTACCTACGAGCAGTACTTC. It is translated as CSARDEALTYEQYF.